Below, one T cell receptor (beta chain) is given with its context. These data come from a study of blood T cell repertoires in COVID-19. The wider study: Italy, Spain and the United States were the sources of the convalescent and acute COVID-19 samples.

Germline-derived CDR1 and CDR2 are SGHAT and FQNNGV. The CDR3 spans 17 residues. V lost 0 bases to trimming and J lost 0 bases, with 12 bases between them. Clones were sequenced by immunoSEQ multiplex PCR, and TCRdb holds only the in-frame ones, with some missing. This table has roughly 100,000 clones, roughly 87% appearing once. J is TRBJ1-3 and V is TRBV11-2, with no clear D. The material sequenced was peripheral blood. The sequence was collected from a woman of 80 years or more in a cohort sampled during active COVID-19. CDR3 sequence: CASSLEPLNSSGNTIYF. In DNA, the CDR3 is TGTGCCAGCAGCTTAGAGCCTCTCAATAGCTCTGGAAACACCATATATTTT.